Below, 14 T cell receptor beta chains from the same sample are listed, as sequenced in a study of blood T cell repertoires in COVID-19. The data were produced by immunoSEQ multiplex PCR, yet TCRdb's version contains in-frame clones alone and is incomplete. This table holds tens of thousands of clones, roughly nine tenths found once. Source material: peripheral blood. Every receptor here comes from a human donor with active COVID-19. The donor label of this sample is uncertain.

This clone has just a few counts. The chain carries TRBV30 and TRBJ1-5; D unresolved. The CDR3 length is 14 residues. Trimming took off 2 bases at V and 2 bases at J, with 10 bases between the two ends. Per germline, CDR1 GTSNPN and CDR2 SVGIG (reference sequence). CDR3 amino acids: CAWSQVFGNQPQHF. The CDR3 bases are TGTGCCTGGAGTCAGGTGTTCGGCAATCAGCCCCAGCATTTT.

This clone was seen more than once but under ten times. The chain uses TRBV6-1 and TRBJ2-7; 8 bases fit TRBD2. Germline V gene data show CDR1 as MNHNS and CDR2 as SASEGT. The ends lost 2 bases at V and 0 bases at J; junction bases unmatched: 3. The CDR3 extends over 15 amino acids. CDR3 amino acids: CASSEFSGASYEQYF. CDR3 coding DNA: TGTGCCAGCAGTGAATTTAGCGGGGCCTCCTACGAGCAGTACTTC.

The CDR3 loop is CASSTDRFYEQYF. The CDR3 bases are TGTGCCAGCAGTACGGACAGGTTTTACGAGCAGTACTTC. This chain links TRBV2 with TRBJ2-7; TRBD1 matches at 7 bases. V shed 5 bases, J shed 4 bases, and the junction held 5 bases outside the gene matches. The CDR3 is 13 residues long. Germline V gene data show CDR1 as SNHLY and CDR2 as FYNNEI.

V is TRBV3-1 (or the pseudogene TRBV3-2) and J is TRBJ2-7, with TRBD2 matching over 14 bases. V lost 4 bases to trimming and J lost 8 bases; unmatched junction nucleotides: 10. This CDR3 region has 16 residues. Per germline, CDR1 LGHDT and CDR2 YNNKEL (reference sequence). The CDR3 DNA sequence: TGTGCCAGCAGCCCAGGGGGGGGACTAGCGGGAGTTAAGCAGTACTTC. Translation gives CASSPGGGLAGVKQYF.

The chain carries TRBV30 and TRBJ2-5, with 8 positions matching TRBD2. CDR1 GTSNPN and CDR2 SVGIG come from the germline V gene (reference sequence). The V segment lost 2 bases and the J segment 6 bases; nucleotides outside the gene matches: 5. The CDR3 covers 13 residues. The CDR3: CAWSSGGTKTQYF. Written as DNA, the CDR3 is TGTGCCTGGAGTAGCGGGGGAACAAAGACCCAGTACTTC. The whole variable domain, remainder taken from reference TRBV30 and TRBJ2-5, is SQTIHQWPATLVQPVGSPLSLECTVEGTSNPNLYWYRQAAGRGLQLLFYSVGIGQISSEVPQNLSASRPQDRQFILSSKKLLLSDSGFYLCAWSSGGTKTQYFGPGTRLLVL.

The chain recombines TRBV7-2 with TRBJ2-3; 11 bases line up with TRBD2. The germline CDR1 and CDR2 sequences are SGHTA and FQGNSA. The CDR3 runs to 16 residues. Germline trimming cut 5 bases from V and 6 bases from J; bases unmatched to any gene: 10. The CDR3 region is CASSRSSGGSGDTQYF. The CDR3 DNA sequence: TGTGCCAGCAGCCGGTCTAGCGGGGGGTCCGGTGATACGCAGTATTTT.

The chain employs TRBV4-1 and TRBJ1-4; D might be TRBD1 (6 bases). Germline assignment: CDR1 MGHRA and CDR2 YSYEKL. Trimming removed 4 bases from V and 2 bases from J, with 8 bases in between. This CDR3 comprises 14 residues. CDR3 DNA sequence: TGCGCCAGCAGCCGGGGGGGCACTAATGAAAAACTGTTTTTT. It specifies CASSRGGTNEKLFF.

The chain carries TRBV27 and TRBJ2-2; D is possibly TRBD1 (5 bases). This CDR3 is built from 16 residues. CDR1 and CDR2 (germline): MNHEY, SMNVEV (reference sequence). Trimming cost V 6 bases and J 6 bases, with 20 bases left between them. The CDR3 region has the DNA TGTGCCAGCAGCCGCCTGGCCAGACAGTCCCCCGGGGAGCTGTTTTTT. Protein sequence: CASSRLARQSPGELFF.

The chain links TRBV4-1 to TRBJ2-2, with 8 bases identical to TRBD1. V gave up 1 base and J gave up 3 bases; unmatched junction bases: 4. Germline-derived CDR1 and CDR2 are MGHRA and YSYEKL. The CDR3 consists of 16 residues. The CDR3 coding sequence is TGCGCCAGCAGCCAAGCAGGGGGCGCCTACACCGGGGAGCTGTTTTTT. This encodes CASSQAGGAYTGELFF.

The chain couples TRBV7-9 to TRBJ2-2, with 8 bases fitting TRBD2. This CDR3 region has 16 residues. Germline V gene sequence: CDR1 SEHNR, CDR2 FQNEAQ (reference sequence). V dropped 5 bases and J dropped 3; count of bases not matched to a gene: 8. CDR3 amino acids: CASSIGHGGDTGELFF. DNA of the CDR3: TGTGCCAGCAGCATCGGTCACGGGGGGGACACCGGGGAGCTGTTTTTT.

The rearrangement joins TRBV18 to TRBJ2-5; D is ambiguous. V lost 8 bases and J 0 bases, leaving 4 bases between the germline ends. Germline V lookup: CDR1 KGHSH, CDR2 LQKENI. This CDR3 is built from 11 residues. The CDR3 here is CASQYQETQYF. The CDR3 DNA reads TGTGCCAGCCAGTACCAAGAGACCCAGTACTTC.

This clone counts as medium-sized. This rearrangement joins TRBV4-2 to TRBJ1-6; D ambiguous. V lost 1 base to trimming and J lost 0 bases, with 13 bases between them. CDR3 length: 18 amino acids. Germline CDR1 LGHNA, CDR2 YNFKEQ. CDR3 bases: TGTGCCAGCAGCCAAGGCCTCCGTACGAGCTCCTATAATTCACCCCTCCACTTT. Its protein is CASSQGLRTSSYNSPLHF.

This rearrangement joins TRBV7-9 to TRBJ1-4; D gene uncertain. The CDR3 runs to 15 residues. Trimming shortened V by 5 bases and J by 0 bases, and 10 bases separated the two germline ends. CDR1 is SEHNR, CDR2 FQNEAQ, per germline (reference sequence). DNA of the CDR3: TGTGCCAGCAGCGGCAACATTACAACTAATGAAAAACTGTTTTTT. This encodes CASSGNITTNEKLFF.

The V call is TRBV28, the J call TRBJ1-2, with 7 bases matching TRBD1. Germline assignment: CDR1 MDHEN and CDR2 SYDVKM. The V and J ends lost 5 bases and 1 base, in that order; junction bases with no gene match: 4. The CDR3 has 14 amino acids. The CDR3 sequence is CASSRDRGNYGYTF. The CDR3 region has the DNA TGTGCCAGCAGTCGGGACAGAGGTAACTATGGCTACACCTTC.